This is a list of T cell receptor beta chains from one sample in a study of PD-1 blockade in mismatch repair-deficient tumors. Sequencing used immunoSEQ multiplex PCR; TCRdb keeps in-frame clones, though not all of them. The sample shows about 120,000 clones, 88% of them seen only once. The sample here was peripheral blood, taken approximately 69 weeks after starting pembrolizumab. The receptor source for this set is an adult with mismatch repair-deficient cancer. The CDR3 runs from the conserved cysteine through the conserved F or W. The D gene is left open where the match is weak. The listing skips clone size in some rows; elsewhere it reads once, few, many or a size class.

CDR3	DNA	size	V	J	D
CASSFTRSGRASEQYF	TGTGCCAGCAGCTTTACGAGAAGCGGGAGGGCCAGCGAGCAGTACTTC	-	TRBV7-9	TRBJ2-7	TRBD2
CASSLFGSAGYYEQYF	TGTGCCAGCAGTTTATTCGGGTCAGCTGGGTACTACGAGCAGTACTTC	-	TRBV28	TRBJ2-7	-
CASSEERAGYSGELFF	TGTGCCAGCAGTGAGGAAAGGGCTGGGTATTCCGGGGAGCTGTTTTTT	-	TRBV25-1	TRBJ2-2	-
CASSGAGGGAYNEQFF	TGTGCCAGCAGCGGGGCGGGAGGAGGTGCGTACAATGAGCAGTTCTTC	-	TRBV9	TRBJ2-1	TRBD2
CASSLTLQGDTQYF	TGTGCCAGCAGTTTAACTCTCCAAGGGGATACGCAGTATTTT	-	TRBV27	TRBJ2-3	-
CASSGQGAQGYEQYF	TGTGCCAGCAGCGGACAGGGGGCCCAGGGCTACGAGCAGTACTTC	-	TRBV5-8	TRBJ2-7	TRBD1
CASSLPLTSGSSYEQYF	TGTGCCAGCAGTTTACCGCTGACTAGCGGGAGCTCCTACGAGCAGTACTTC	once	TRBV28	TRBJ2-7	TRBD2
CASSFAGRSDGYTF	TGTGCCAGCAGCTTCGCAGGGCGGTCGGATGGCTACACCTTC	-	TRBV7-9	TRBJ1-2	-
CASSLAPAVQETQYF	TGTGCCAGCAGCTTGGCCCCGGCGGTACAAGAGACCCAGTACTTC	-	TRBV5-4	TRBJ2-5	-
CASSFLSAGGPDTQYF	TGTGCCAGCAGTTTCCTGTCAGCGGGAGGGCCAGATACGCAGTATTTT	-	TRBV27	TRBJ2-3	TRBD2
CASSLPLAASYNEQFF	TGTGCCAGCAGCTTACCCCTAGCGGCTAGCTACAATGAGCAGTTCTTC	-	TRBV11-2	TRBJ2-1	TRBD2
CASSSSEGPQHF	TGTGCCAGCAGCTCTTCTGAGGGGCCCCAGCATTTT	-	TRBV7-9	TRBJ1-5	-
CASSIGTSGSYEQYF	TGTGCCAGCAGCATAGGGACTAGCGGGAGCTACGAGCAGTACTTC	-	TRBV5-5	TRBJ2-7	TRBD2
CASSVAVYSQLGEQYF	TGTGCCAGTAGTGTCGCCGTGTACAGCCAACTGGGGGAGCAGTACTTC	-	TRBV19	TRBJ2-7	-
CASSPQPGGEQYF	TGTGCCAGCAGTCCCCAACCGGGAGGCGAGCAGTACTTC	-	TRBV27	TRBJ2-7	TRBD2
CAWSTTGTTDTQYF	TGTGCCTGGAGTACGACGGGGACCACAGATACGCAGTATTTT	-	TRBV30	TRBJ2-3	-
CASSLARETGPNEKLFF	TGTGCCAGCAGCTTAGCTCGCGAGACAGGTCCTAATGAAAAACTGTTTTTT	-	TRBV11-1	TRBJ1-4	-
CASSYTAGPNEQFF	TGTGCCAGCAGTTACACGGCAGGGCCCAATGAGCAGTTCTTC	-	TRBV6-5	TRBJ2-1	-
CASSRGQTDTQYF	TGTGCCAGCAGCAGAGGACAGACAGATACGCAGTATTTT	-	TRBV7-3	TRBJ2-3	-
CASSSDLSSYEQYF	TGCGCCAGCAGTTCGGACTTGAGCTCCTACGAGCAGTACTTC	-	TRBV10-1	TRBJ2-7	-
CASSSRTATNEKLFF	TGTGCCAGCAGTTCCCGGACAGCGACTAATGAAAAACTGTTTTTT	-	TRBV28	TRBJ1-4	-
CASSQDLDRGIYEQYF	TGTGCCAGCAGCCAAGATCTGGACAGGGGGATCTACGAGCAGTACTTC	-	TRBV4-2	TRBJ2-7	TRBD1
CASGLVLGGGPFFDEQFF	TGTGCTAGTGGTTTGGTACTGGGGGGAGGGCCTTTCTTCGATGAGCAGTTCTTC	once	TRBV12-5	TRBJ2-1	TRBD2
CSVGTESTYEQYF	TGCAGCGTCGGGACAGAATCCACCTACGAGCAGTACTTC	-	TRBV29-1	TRBJ2-7	TRBD1
CASSLPGAETQYF	TGTGCCAGCAGTTTACCAGGGGCGGAGACCCAGTACTTC	-	TRBV28	TRBJ2-5	-
CASRGMLETQYF	TGTGCCAGCAGGGGGATGTTAGAGACCCAGTACTTC	-	TRBV6-5	TRBJ2-5	-
CAWSKGSSYEQYF	TGTGCCTGGAGTAAGGGGAGCTCCTACGAGCAGTACTTC	-	TRBV30	TRBJ2-7	-
CASSESSSGFEQYF	TGTGCCAGCAGTGAATCCTCCTCAGGGTTCGAGCAGTACTTC	few	TRBV25-1	TRBJ2-7	-
CASSFATGLSGNTIYF	TGTGCCAGCAGTTTTGCTACAGGGTTGAGTGGAAACACCATATATTTT	-	TRBV28	TRBJ1-3	-
CASRRGDTQYF	TGTGCCAGCAGGCGGGGGGATACGCAGTATTTT	-	TRBV27	TRBJ2-3	TRBD2
CASSIAGASEAFF	TGTGCCAGTAGTATTGCCGGGGCCTCTGAAGCTTTCTTT	-	TRBV19	TRBJ1-1	-
CASSQEITRAAQETQYF	TGCGCCAGCAGCCAAGAAATAACTCGGGCGGCCCAAGAGACCCAGTACTTC	-	TRBV4-3	TRBJ2-5	-
CASSGRERVYEQFF	TGCGCCAGCAGCGGACGGGAGAGGGTGTATGAGCAGTTCTTC	-	TRBV4-1	TRBJ2-1	-
CASSPRLAGGNTGELFF	TGCGCCAGCAGCCCTAGACTAGCGGGAGGGAACACCGGGGAGCTGTTTTTT	-	TRBV4-3	TRBJ2-2	TRBD2
CATSSPVTSSYNEQFF	TGTGCCACCAGTTCCCCCGTGACTAGCTCCTACAATGAGCAGTTCTTC	-	TRBV15	TRBJ2-1	-
CASSLGGTNTGELFF	TGTGCCAGCAGCCTTGGGGGCACGAACACCGGGGAGCTGTTTTTT	-	TRBV14	TRBJ2-2	-
CATHFPGQGAREPQHF	TGTGCCACCCACTTCCCAGGGCAGGGGGCTAGGGAGCCCCAGCATTTT	-	TRBV6-6	TRBJ1-5	TRBD1
CASNYGRAKDEQYF	TGTGCCAGCAATTACGGCAGGGCCAAGGACGAGCAGTACTTC	-	TRBV28	TRBJ2-7	-
CASSSWTSVKTQYF	TGTGCCAGCAGTTCATGGACTAGCGTGAAGACCCAGTACTTC	-	TRBV6-5	TRBJ2-5	TRBD2
CASGYNEQFF	TGTGCCAGCGGGTACAATGAGCAGTTCTTC	-	TRBV6-5	TRBJ2-1	-
CASSSRSGGYEQYF	TGTGCCAGCAGCTCTCGCTCAGGGGGCTACGAGCAGTACTTC	-	TRBV14	TRBJ2-7	TRBD1
CATSEGHEQYF	TGTGCCACCAGTGAAGGCCACGAGCAGTACTTC	-	TRBV10-3	TRBJ2-7	-
CASTDHQSSYNEQFF	TGTGCCAGCACCGACCACCAAAGCTCCTACAATGAGCAGTTCTTC	-	TRBV27	TRBJ2-1	-
CASSLVSGANVLTF	TGTGCCAGCAGTTTAGTTTCCGGGGCCAACGTCCTGACTTTC	-	TRBV27	TRBJ2-6	-
CASSLTGGHTYEQYF	TGTGCCAGCAGCTTAACGGGTGGACACACCTACGAGCAGTACTTC	-	TRBV11-1	TRBJ2-7	-
CASSQDPSGRLETQYF	TGCGCCAGCAGCCAAGATCCGAGCGGGAGGCTGGAGACCCAGTACTTC	-	TRBV4-3	TRBJ2-5	TRBD2
CSVEGDSPYLYGYTF	TGCAGCGTTGAAGGGGACAGTCCCTACCTTTATGGCTACACCTTC	-	TRBV29-1	TRBJ1-2	TRBD1
CASSDNYNEQFF	TGCGCCAGCAGCGATAACTACAATGAGCAGTTCTTC	-	TRBV4-1	TRBJ2-1	-
CASSPPTGLVYEQYF	TGTGCCAGCAGTCCCCCGACGGGGCTAGTCTACGAGCAGTACTTC	-	TRBV25-1	TRBJ2-7	-
CASSQIGLGSYNEQFF	TGCGCCAGCAGCCAAATCGGGTTGGGTTCCTACAATGAGCAGTTCTTC	-	TRBV4-1	TRBJ2-1	-
CASRDPVRLAGRRLGNEQFF	TGTGCCAGTAGAGACCCCGTACGACTAGCGGGAAGACGCTTAGGCAATGAGCAGTTCTTC	-	TRBV19	TRBJ2-1	TRBD2
CASSLTGGDTEAFF	TGTGCCAGCAGCTTAACTGGAGGGGACACTGAAGCTTTCTTT	-	TRBV7-3	TRBJ1-1	-
CASSLTGTSGRKQYF	TGTGCCAGCAGCCTTACCGGGACTAGCGGGAGGAAGCAGTACTTC	-	TRBV11-3	TRBJ2-7	TRBD2
CARSLWVGGLPSSYEQYF	TGTGCCAGAAGCTTGTGGGTAGGGGGCCTTCCCAGCTCCTACGAGCAGTACTTC	few	TRBV5-3	TRBJ2-7	TRBD1
CASSGTGYEQYF	TGTGCCAGCAGCGGGACAGGCTACGAGCAGTACTTC	-	TRBV9	TRBJ2-7	TRBD1
CASSQPDREQFF	TGCGCCAGCAGCCAACCGGACAGGGAGCAGTTCTTC	-	TRBV5-1	TRBJ2-1	TRBD1
CAGGTPPFYNEQFF	TGTGCCGGGGGGACACCACCATTCTACAATGAGCAGTTCTTC	-	TRBV7-9	TRBJ2-1	-
CAWSVGTIYEQYF	TGTGCCTGGAGTGTAGGGACAATCTACGAGCAGTACTTC	few	TRBV30	TRBJ2-7	-
CASSLDGETQYF	TGCGCCAGCAGCTTGGATGGGGAGACCCAGTACTTC	-	TRBV5-1	TRBJ2-5	-